The T cell receptor (beta chain) under discussion was sequenced for a study of shared clonotypes between healthy human individuals. The overall study: CD4 naive and CD4 memory each took three plates per donor, while CD8 naive took two and CD8 memory one.

Each subset's genomic DNA was split evenly across several immunoSEQ plates. Sequenced by immunoSEQ multiplex PCR; TCRdb stores in-frame clones only, minus some. This table holds over 700,000 clones, 55% to 80% found once. About this clone: No antigen is known for it.

This CDR3 has 14 amino acids. Trimming shortened V by 3 bases and J by 4 bases, and 10 bases separated the two germline ends. Germline V gene data show CDR1 as SEHNR and CDR2 as FQNEAQ (reference sequence). General study results and limits: The rarefaction results pointed to incomplete sorted-subset sequencing despite large depth.

A split of CD4+ cells into CD45RA+ naive and CD45RA-negative memory subsets was performed. This sequence was found in a woman in her twenties or thirties in good health. The sequenced material came from memory CD4+ T cells sorted from blood. Noted subset: CD45RA-negative fraction. The V gene is TRBV7-9, the J gene TRBJ1-5, with a possible D match to TRBD1 (5 bases). The CDR3 nucleotides are TGTGCCAGCAGCTTCCAGGGCGGTAATCAGCCCCAGCATTTT. It specifies CASSFQGGNQPQHF.